This entry lists 21 T cell receptor beta chains sequenced from one sample in a study of cytomegalovirus exposure and HLA in healthy donors. The PCR contained 60 Vbeta and 13 Jbeta primers. Repertoires were generated with immunoSEQ multiplex PCR, while TCRdb's copy carries only in-frame clones and drops some. Altogether some 100,000 clones are present, 70% to 85% being singletons, with the ten largest covering around 2.3%. Sequencing used PBMCs. The receptor set was obtained from a young man in good health and CMV-seronegative.

Comments on this clone: One end of the junction varies from germline; a read error may be responsible. The chain combines TRBV7-7 with TRBJ2-5, with 11 bases fitting TRBD2. Germline V gives CDR1 SSHAT, CDR2 FNYEAQ (reference sequence). The CDR3 runs to 16 residues. The CDR3 region has the DNA TGTGCTAGCAGCCCAGGGACTAGCGGCCACCAAGAGACCCAGTACTTC. Its translation: CASSPGTSGHQETQYF.

The chain recombines TRBV4-1 with TRBJ2-5, with 9 bases lining up with TRBD2. The junction had 15 bases not matched to a gene; V was cut back by 1 base and J by 3 bases. This CDR3 comprises 19 residues. Per the germline V gene, CDR1 is MGHRA and CDR2 is YSYEKL. The CDR3 DNA reads as TGCGCCAGCAGCCAAGTGTACGGTAGCGGGAGAGGGGGGGAAGAGACCCAGTACTTC. It is translated as CASSQVYGSGRGGEETQYF.

V and J are TRBV10-1 and TRBJ1-5; 8 bases align to TRBD1. Trimming cost V 5 bases and J 4 bases; bases outside gene matches: 7. The length of the CDR3 is 15 residues. Germline V gene data show CDR1 as WNHNN and CDR2 as SYGVQD (reference sequence). CDR3 amino acids: CASSLRTGLNQPQHF. DNA for the CDR3: TGCGCCAGCAGTCTAAGGACAGGGCTGAATCAGCCCCAGCATTTT.

CDR3 sequence (DNA): TGTGCCAGCAGCTTAGGGCAGGGCAGAGGCTACACCTTC. Translated, it gives CASSLGQGRGYTF. The J gene is TRBJ1-2, the V gene TRBV7-3; D may be TRBD1 (5 bases). The CDR3 has 13 amino acids. Trimming removed 2 bases at V and 8 bases at J, with 12 bases between. Germline lookup yields CDR1 SGHTA and CDR2 FQGTGA.

The V call is TRBV7-3, the J call TRBJ2-1; D might be TRBD2 (5 bases). The length of the CDR3 is 13 residues. Trimming stripped 5 bases from V and 8 bases from J, with 13 bases between. Germline CDR1 SGHTA, CDR2 FQGTGA. In DNA, the CDR3 is TGTGCCAGCAGCCGGGATTTAATGGATGAGCAGTTCTTC. Translation: CASSRDLMDEQFF.

The chain links TRBV4-3 to TRBJ2-7; 8 bases are shared with TRBD2. Trimming at V came to 0 bases and at J to 1 base, leaving 5 bases not matched to a gene. The CDR3 runs to 16 residues. Germline V lookup: CDR1 LGHNA, CDR2 YSLEER. CDR3 DNA sequence: TGCGCCAGCAGCCAAGATCGGGGGGGACCGTCCTACGAGCAGTACTTC. Translated: CASSQDRGGPSYEQYF.

This clone was observed a single time. CDR3 sequence reads: CASSVEQVNEQFF. The CDR3 nucleotides read TGTGCCAGCAGCGTAGAACAGGTTAATGAGCAGTTCTTC. V gene TRBV9 combines with J gene TRBJ2-1; D may be TRBD1 (5 bases). The germline V gene has CDR1 SGDLS and CDR2 YYNGEE. Trimming removed 0 bases from V and 7 bases from J, with 8 bases in between. The CDR3 is 13 amino acids.

The chain employs TRBV5-1 and TRBJ2-5, with TRBD2 matching over 7 bases. V gave up 6 bases and J gave up 4 bases; unmatched junction bases: 9. This CDR3 contains 14 residues. Looked up from germline, CDR1 is SGHRS and CDR2 is YFSETQ. The CDR3 spells CASTSWGGIETQYF. In DNA, the CDR3 is TGCGCCAGCACGTCTTGGGGAGGGATAGAGACCCAGTACTTC.

This CDR3 is CASSDDGKGVGLAGGLYEQYF. In DNA form, the CDR3 reads TGTGCCAGCAGCGACGACGGCAAGGGAGTAGGACTAGCGGGAGGGCTCTACGAGCAGTACTTC. The chain employs TRBV7-6 and TRBJ2-7; 15 nucleotides agree with TRBD2. V lost 5 bases to trimming and J lost 3 bases; unmatched junction nucleotides: 20. The CDR3 runs 21 residues. Per the germline V gene, CDR1 is SGHVS and CDR2 is FNYEAQ.

This chain uses TRBV6-6 with TRBJ2-5; TRBD2 is a possible D gene (6 bases). The CDR3 has 16 amino acids. The V and J ends lost 6 bases and 9 bases respectively, with 26 bases between them. Germline V gene lookup returns CDR1 MNHNY and CDR2 SVGAGI (reference sequence). The CDR3 nucleotides read TGTGCCAGCAGCCCCCTGGGCCAGGGAGGTACAGTTTCCCAGTACTTC. Its translation is CASSPLGQGGTVSQYF.

The chain joins TRBV6-6 to TRBJ1-6; 7 positions agree with TRBD1. Losses at the gene ends were 6 bases for V and 7 bases for J; bases not matched to a gene: 6. The CDR3 length is 14 residues. CDR1 and CDR2 from the germline V gene are MNHNY and SVGAGI (reference sequence). CDR3 region: CASREGTANSPLHF. Written as DNA, the CDR3 is TGTGCCAGCAGGGAGGGGACAGCCAATTCACCCCTCCACTTT.

This sequence joins TRBV9 and TRBJ1-5, with D possibly matching TRBD1 (5 bases). V lost 2 bases, J lost 4 bases, and 10 bases lay in between. CDR1 and CDR2 (germline): SGDLS, YYNGEE. This CDR3 is 14 amino acids long. The CDR3 nucleotides are TGTGCCAGCAGCGTGGGAGGGGCTAATCAGCCCCAGCATTTT. This translates into CASSVGGANQPQHF.

The J gene is TRBJ2-5, the V gene TRBV6-6; TRBD2 agrees at 10 bases. The V and J ends lost 7 bases and 8 bases, in that order; junction bases with no gene match: 7. Germline CDR1 and CDR2: MNHNY and SVGAGI (reference sequence). The CDR3 sequence is 13 residues long. The CDR3 DNA reads TGTGCCAGCATCCCTAGCGGGAGTAATACCCAGTACTTC. As protein: CASIPSGSNTQYF.

The gene calls are TRBV2 and TRBJ1-2, with D hard to call. V was shortened by 3 bases and J by 4 bases, with 15 bases between the two germline ends. The CDR3 loop spans 15 amino acids. CDR1 and CDR2 from the germline V gene are SNHLY and FYNNEI. The CDR3 region is CASSDDREPPYGYTF. The CDR3 bases are TGTGCCAGCAGTGACGACCGGGAACCCCCCTATGGCTACACCTTC.

This chain joins TRBV9 and TRBJ2-5; 10 nucleotides line up with TRBD1. From germline, CDR1 is SGDLS and CDR2 YYNGEE. Losses at the gene ends were 7 bases for V and 3 bases for J; bases not matched to a gene: 6. CDR3 length: 14 residues. For the CDR3, the DNA is TGTGCCAGCGGGAAAGGACAGGGGGAAGAGACCCAGTACTTC. This translates into CASGKGQGEETQYF.

This chain uses TRBV6-1 with TRBJ2-7; TRBD1 aligns across 9 bases. J gave up 3 bases and V 6 bases, and 6 bases lay outside the gene matches. The CDR3 is 14 residues long. Germline CDR1 MNHNS, CDR2 SASEGT. This chain's CDR3 is CASRLDRGVYEQYF. In DNA, the CDR3 is TGTGCCAGCAGGCTGGACAGGGGAGTCTACGAGCAGTACTTC.

This clone showed up just once. This sequence joins TRBV30 and TRBJ1-1; a possible D gene is TRBD1 (5 bases). Germline CDR1 is GTSNPN and CDR2 is SVGIG (reference sequence). Trimming took 5 bases from V and 0 from J, leaving 13 bases between them. There are 14 residues in the CDR3. CDR3 in amino acids: CAWDSAPVNTEAFF. Here the CDR3 DNA reads TGTGCCTGGGACAGTGCCCCCGTGAACACTGAAGCTTTCTTT.

The CDR3 reads CASSVGGAVGDEQYF. Written as DNA, the CDR3 is TGTGCCAGCAGCGTAGGTGGAGCGGTCGGGGACGAGCAGTACTTC. The chain employs TRBV9 and TRBJ2-7; weak D call: TRBD2 (5 bases). This CDR3 is built from 15 residues. Germline V gene lookup returns CDR1 SGDLS and CDR2 YYNGEE. Trimming shortened V by 0 bases and J by 5 bases, and 15 bases separated the two germline ends.

This clone has only one observation. The chain couples TRBV4-2 to TRBJ2-3; possibly TRBD2 for D (6 bases). V was shortened by 7 bases and J by 2 bases, with 10 bases between the two germline ends. Germline lookup yields CDR1 LGHNA and CDR2 YNFKEQ. CDR3 size: 13 residues. The CDR3 nucleotides read TGTGCCAGCACGGGACTTCTCACAGATACGCAGTATTTT. It yields the protein CASTGLLTDTQYF.

This chain connects TRBV5-8 to TRBJ2-1; 9 nucleotides align to TRBD1. The CDR3 sequence is 16 residues long. V dropped 4 bases and J dropped 10; count of bases not matched to a gene: 15. The germline V gene encodes CDR1 SGHTS and CDR2 YDEGEE. Written as DNA, the CDR3 is TGTGCCAGCAGCCCCCTGGGGGACAGGGTTATGAGGGAGCAGTTCTTC. Amino acid sequence: CASSPLGDRVMREQFF.

This chain links TRBV28 with TRBJ2-7; 8 bases are shared with TRBD2. From germline, CDR1 is MDHEN and CDR2 SYDVKM. V lost 4 bases and J lost 0; bases outside the gene matches: 8. CDR3 length equals 16 residues. This CDR3 reads CASSSETSASSYEQYF. CDR3 nucleotide sequence: TGTGCCAGCAGTTCCGAGACTAGCGCCTCCTCCTACGAGCAGTACTTC.